This TCR beta chain derives from a study of cytomegalovirus exposure and HLA in healthy donors. In germline, CDR1 is MNHNS, CDR2 SASEGT. V gave up 1 base and J gave up 6 bases; unmatched junction bases: 0. The CDR3 loop spans 14 amino acids. The primer mix had 60 Vbeta and 13 Jbeta primers. The table came from immunoSEQ multiplex PCR; TCRdb's copy has only in-frame clones and leaves some out. The data contain 150,000 to 200,000 clones, approximately 86% of them singletons. Remarks on this clone: Its antigen is unidentified. A far more abundant clone sits one base away, making this likely a read error.

Study results and caveats: An assumption of roughly uniform sequencing depth across donors underlay the presence/absence analyses. Later on, a genetic analysis was performed. It linked a missense variant in DCLRE1C with V- and J-gene trimming of TCR beta.

The receptor's source is a woman between 18 and 29 years old in good health and CMV-seronegative. Material for sequencing was PBMCs. This rearrangement joins TRBV6-1 to TRBJ2-1, with 10 bases matching TRBD1. The CDR3: CASSEGTGGNEQFF. The CDR3 region has the DNA TGTGCCAGCAGTGAAGGGACAGGGGGCAATGAGCAGTTCTTC.